The source of this T cell receptor (beta chain) is a study of blood T cells in healthy people across ages. Primed by a sample-barcoded 5' primer and a J-beta primer mix, a second PCR proceeded for about 7 to 11 cycles. TCRdb reanalysed the 5' RACE reads using MiXCR and keeps one entry per CDR3 protein. The table has 730,000 or so distinct CDR3 sequences, approximately 43% seen once. This clonotype was seen a few times. Its specificity is unknown. Germline loops: CDR1 SGHTA, CDR2 FQGTGA. Losses at the gene ends were 2 bases for V and 7 bases for J; bases not matched to a gene: 14. The CDR3 contains 16 residues. Study-wide points: The study could not conclusively compare naive and antigen-experienced cells, given its unsorted PBMCs.

The material sequenced was blood. The source of this sequence is a woman aged 55-70 years in good health. The gene calls are TRBV7-3 and TRBJ2-7; 7 bases map to TRBD2. As DNA, the CDR3 is TGTGCCAGCAGCTTAGTTGCTGGCGGGAGCTACAATGAGCAGTACTTC. This sequence encodes CASSLVAGGSYNEQYF.